This is a list of T cell receptor beta chains from one sample in a study of blood T cell repertoires in COVID-19. The table came from immunoSEQ multiplex PCR; TCRdb's copy has only in-frame clones and leaves some out. The data contain 200,000 to 300,000 clones, approximately 85% of them singletons. Material: peripheral blood. The receptors shown here come from an elderly man with acute or convalescent COVID-19. Each CDR3 is given with its conserved first and last residue. A D gene is named only where the DNA matches it firmly. Size tells how often a clone was seen (once, few, many) or the class of an expanded clone, and some rows leave it out.

v_gene	d_gene	abundance	j_gene	len	CDR3aa	CDR3nt
TRBV18	NA	NA	TRBJ2-2	14	CASSVDKNTGELFF	TGTGCCAGCTCAGTGGACAAGAACACCGGGGAGCTGTTTTTT
TRBV21-1	NA	NA	TRBJ1-3	18	CASSKAPGQGAGGNTIYF	TGTGCCAGCAGCAAAGCCCCAGGACAGGGGGCCGGTGGAAACACCATATATTTT
TRBV2	NA	NA	TRBJ1-1	11	CASSQGTEAFF	TGTGCCAGCAGTCAGGGGACTGAAGCTTTCTTT
TRBV19	NA	NA	TRBJ2-2	18	CASTSPGVSRQTRGELFF	TGTGCCAGTACCTCCCCCGGTGTAAGCAGGCAAACAAGGGGGGAGCTGTTTTTT
TRBV3-1/TRBV3-2	NA	few	TRBJ1-6	15	CASSQEGRDNSPLHF	TGTGCCAGCAGCCAAGAAGGCAGGGATAATTCACCCCTCCACTTT
TRBV20-1	TRBD2	NA	TRBJ2-2	14	CSASIAGGSGELFF	TGCAGTGCTAGTATAGCGGGGGGGTCCGGGGAGCTGTTTTTT
TRBV7-9	TRBD2	NA	TRBJ2-5	16	CAANAPAGGPQETQYF	TGTGCCGCCAACGCCCCAGCGGGGGGACCTCAAGAGACCCAGTACTTC
TRBV28	TRBD1	once	TRBJ2-7	15	CASRGKGTGLGEQYF	TGTGCCAGCAGGGGTAAAGGGACAGGGCTGGGTGAGCAGTACTTC
TRBV21-1	NA	NA	TRBJ2-7	17	CASSRKETGGLSYEQYF	TGTGCCAGCAGCAGAAAGGAGACAGGGGGCCTCTCCTACGAGCAGTACTTC
TRBV7-9	NA	NA	TRBJ1-1	13	CASKSRGNTEAFF	TGTGCCAGCAAATCCCGGGGGAACACTGAAGCTTTCTTT
TRBV12-3/TRBV12-4	NA	NA	TRBJ2-1	11	CASSLGDEQFF	TGTGCCAGCAGTTTAGGAGATGAGCAGTTCTTC
TRBV27	NA	NA	TRBJ1-1	13	CASTNSLRTEAFF	TGTGCCAGCACCAACTCCCTCAGGACTGAAGCTTTCTTT
TRBV6-4	NA	NA	TRBJ1-1	15	CASSDLPGRGTEAFF	TGTGCCAGCAGTGACCTCCCGGGGAGAGGGACTGAAGCTTTCTTT
TRBV11-2	TRBD2	NA	TRBJ2-7	17	CASSQRQIAGLRYEQYF	TGTGCCAGCAGCCAGAGACAGATAGCGGGTCTCAGGTACGAGCAGTACTTC
TRBV6-5	NA	NA	TRBJ1-5	15	CASRRSGVGNQPQHF	TGTGCCAGCAGAAGATCAGGGGTTGGCAATCAGCCCCAGCATTTT
TRBV28	TRBD2	NA	TRBJ2-7	15	CASITMGGGLYEQYF	TGTGCCAGCATCACCATGGGGGGAGGGTTATACGAGCAGTACTTC
TRBV16	NA	NA	TRBJ1-2	15	CASSQEMSANYGYTF	TGTGCCAGCAGCCAAGAAATGTCAGCTAACTATGGCTACACCTTC
TRBV5-4	TRBD1	NA	TRBJ1-1	16	CASSQDRGRGSTEAFF	TGTGCCAGCAGCCAGGACAGGGGCCGCGGTAGCACTGAAGCTTTCTTT
TRBV5-4	NA	NA	TRBJ1-1	15	CASSSVQGKNTEAFF	TGTGCCAGCAGTAGTGTTCAGGGAAAAAACACTGAAGCTTTCTTT
TRBV5-1	TRBD1	NA	TRBJ1-1	15	CASSGTGATNTEAFF	TGCGCCAGCAGCGGGACAGGGGCGACGAACACTGAAGCTTTCTTT
TRBV5-4	NA	NA	TRBJ2-4	15	CASSLKGDGKNIQYF	TGTGCCAGCAGCTTGAAGGGGGACGGCAAAAACATTCAGTACTTC
TRBV3-1/TRBV3-2	NA	NA	TRBJ2-1	15	CASSQDRGSYNEQFF	TGTGCCAGCAGCCAAGATCGAGGGAGCTACAATGAGCAGTTCTTC
TRBV12-3/TRBV12-4	NA	NA	TRBJ1-1	13	CASGGLRNTEAFF	TGTGCCAGTGGGGGACTGAGGAACACTGAAGCTTTCTTT
TRBV9	NA	NA	TRBJ2-7	12	CASSYTGYEQYF	TGTGCCAGCAGCTACACAGGCTACGAGCAGTACTTC
TRBV2	NA	NA	TRBJ1-2	12	CASSVGQSGYTF	TGTGCCAGCAGTGTTGGACAGAGTGGCTACACCTTC
TRBV2	NA	NA	TRBJ1-1	14	CASRQGSLNTEAFF	TGTGCCAGCAGACAGGGCAGTCTGAACACTGAAGCTTTCTTT
TRBV28	NA	NA	TRBJ2-2	16	CASSFIQGRNTGELFF	TGTGCCAGCAGTTTTATACAGGGCCGGAACACCGGGGAGCTGTTTTTT
TRBV6-1	TRBD1	NA	TRBJ1-1	18	CASSGSTGEVFPNTEAFF	TGTGCCAGCAGTGGCTCGACAGGGGAGGTTTTCCCGAACACTGAAGCTTTCTTT
TRBV6-2/TRBV6-3	NA	few	TRBJ1-1	12	CASSSPVTEAFF	TGTGCCAGCAGTTCCCCAGTGACTGAAGCTTTCTTT
TRBV7-8	NA	NA	TRBJ1-1	13	CASSRGSNTEAFF	TGTGCCAGCAGCAGGGGGAGTAACACTGAAGCTTTCTTT
TRBV2	NA	NA	TRBJ2-3	14	CASSTDRYTDTQYF	TGTGCCAGCAGTACCGACAGATACACAGATACGCAGTATTTT
TRBV7-2	NA	NA	TRBJ2-2	17	CASSPTSRTANTGELFF	TGTGCCAGCAGCCCCACGTCCCGGACAGCCAACACCGGGGAGCTGTTTTTT
TRBV28	NA	NA	TRBJ1-1	19	CASSPIRTGLRRSNTEAFF	TGTGCCAGCAGTCCCATCCGAACCGGGTTGAGGCGTTCAAACACTGAAGCTTTCTTT
TRBV28	NA	few	TRBJ1-5	15	CASSLFGQDNQPQHF	TGTGCCAGCAGTTTGTTTGGGCAGGACAATCAGCCCCAGCATTTT
TRBV18	NA	NA	TRBJ1-1	17	CASSHSQGGRMNTEAFF	TGTGCCAGCTCACATAGCCAGGGTGGGAGGATGAACACTGAAGCTTTCTTT
TRBV6-5	TRBD2	NA	TRBJ2-3	15	CATVTSGRAGDTQYF	TGTGCCACCGTAACTAGCGGGAGGGCGGGAGATACGCAGTATTTT
TRBV6-5	NA	NA	TRBJ2-7	15	CASSYTQSLGHEQYF	TGTGCCAGCAGTTACACTCAATCCCTGGGCCACGAGCAGTACTTC
TRBV5-1	TRBD1	NA	TRBJ1-1	13	CASSGQGTTEAFF	TGCGCCAGCTCGGGACAGGGGACAACTGAAGCTTTCTTT
TRBV28	NA	NA	TRBJ1-2	14	CATERRTLNYGYTF	TGTGCCACCGAGAGGCGAACACTGAACTATGGCTACACCTTC
TRBV2	NA	once	TRBJ1-3	12	CATGPLVNTIYF	TGTGCCACTGGGCCTCTGGTAAACACCATATATTTT
TRBV10-2	TRBD2	NA	TRBJ2-7	14	CASSEGLAGDEQYF	TGCGCCAGCAGTGAGGGACTAGCGGGAGACGAGCAGTACTTC
TRBV7-2	TRBD1	few	TRBJ1-1	14	CASSIRQGLTEAFF	TGTGCCAGCAGCATCCGACAGGGTCTGACTGAAGCTTTCTTT
TRBV5-1	NA	NA	TRBJ1-3	17	CASSLSGGGFSGNTIYF	TGCGCCAGCAGCTTGAGCGGAGGTGGTTTCTCTGGAAACACCATATATTTT
TRBV15	NA	NA	TRBJ1-5	12	CATSPTAQPQHF	TGTGCCACCAGCCCCACAGCCCAGCCCCAGCATTTT